The 23 T cell receptor beta chains listed next were all sequenced from one sample in a study of T cells in Graves' hyperthyroidism and ophthalmopathy. TCR beta CDR3 region amplification was performed from RNA transcripts. Initially, a first-round RT-PCR of the TCR CDR3 employed the HTBI primer set. TCRdb itself ran the multiplex PCR reads through MiXCR, one entry per CDR3 protein. This sample has about 420,000 distinct CDR3 sequences, with more than 15% found just once. The sample consisted of blood. These receptors originate from a woman aged 18-29 years with Graves' hyperthyroidism.

This clonotype appeared many times. The chain carries TRBV2 and TRBJ1-2; a possible D gene is TRBD1 (6 bases). Trimming took off 7 bases at V and 8 bases at J, with 14 bases between the two ends. Germline lookup yields CDR1 SNHLY and CDR2 FYNNEI. This CDR3 region has 12 residues. CDR3 DNA: TGTGCCAGCAACCGGGGGGCGGGCGGCTACACCTTC. Its translation is CASNRGAGGYTF.

At least ten counts were recorded for this clonotype. The chain is built from TRBV12-5 and TRBJ1-1; 7 nucleotides align to TRBD1. The CDR3 consists of 15 residues. The germline V gene encodes CDR1 LGHNT and CDR2 FRNRAP. The V segment lost 3 bases and the J segment 8 bases; nucleotides outside the gene matches: 12. The CDR3 bases are TGTGCTAGTGGTTTTATGAGACAGGGTCATTTGGAAGCTTTCTTT. This gives the protein CASGFMRQGHLEAFF.

The V call is TRBV29-1, the J call TRBJ2-7; 11 bases agree with TRBD2. The CDR3 totals 15 residues. CDR1 SQVTM and CDR2 ANQGSEA come from the germline V gene. Trimming at V came to 4 bases and at J to 2 bases, leaving 7 bases not matched to a gene. DNA for the CDR3: TGCAGCGTTGTGGGGGGGACTAGCGGCGCCTACGAGCAGTACTTC. Amino acid sequence: CSVVGGTSGAYEQYF.

This clonotype was found many times. This chain joins TRBV11-2 and TRBJ1-1; 8 bases line up with TRBD1. The CDR3 is 17 amino acids. The J segment lost 0 bases and the V segment lost 1 base, leaving 7 bases of the junction unmatched. Germline CDR1 and CDR2: SGHAT and FQNNGV. Written as DNA, the CDR3 is TGTGCCAGCAGCTTAGGACAGGGGAAAGTAATGAACACTGAAGCTTTCTTT. Protein product: CASSLGQGKVMNTEAFF.

The table lists this clonotype with many counts. V gene TRBV28 combines with J gene TRBJ2-3; D ambiguous. Germline CDR1 is MDHEN and CDR2 is SYDVKM. Trimming left V 8 bases short and J 6 bases short, with 9 bases between. This CDR3 is 11 amino acids long. The CDR3 nucleotides are TGTGCCAGCCTCGGGCTGGATACGCAGTATTTT. Its protein product is CASLGLDTQYF.

The chain recombines TRBV6-1 with TRBJ1-5; TRBD1 matches at 8 bases. This CDR3 is 16 amino acids long. Per germline, CDR1 MNHNS and CDR2 SASEGT. V was pared by 2 bases and J by 2 bases, with 5 bases of the junction left unmatched. This CDR3 reads CASSEWTGSGNQPQHF. CDR3 nucleotide sequence: TGTGCCAGCAGTGAATGGACAGGGAGCGGCAATCAGCCCCAGCATTTT.

This clonotype was detected many times. This sequence joins TRBV20-1 and TRBJ2-5, with D maybe TRBD2 (6 bases). The CDR3 extends over 16 amino acids. CDR1 and CDR2 (germline): DFQATT, SNEGSKA (reference sequence). The V and J ends lost 0 bases and 5 bases respectively, with 19 bases between them. DNA of the CDR3: TGCAGTGCTAGAGAACTACCTAGCGTGGTGGGGGAGACCCAGTACTTC. Its translation is CSARELPSVVGETQYF.

This clonotype came up many times. V usage is TRBV10-1 and J usage is TRBJ2-5; D uncertain. Germline CDR1 reads WNHNN; CDR2 reads SYGVQD (reference sequence). This CDR3 has 13 residues. V was trimmed by 0 bases and J by 6 bases, leaving 8 bases between them. In DNA, the CDR3 is TGCGCCAGCAGTGAGTCAGGGCGGAAGACCCAGTACTTC. This sequence encodes CASSESGRKTQYF.

This chain joins TRBV28 and TRBJ2-7; 9 bases are a match to TRBD1. V lost 2 bases and J lost 4; bases outside the gene matches: 3. CDR1 and CDR2 from the germline V gene are MDHEN and SYDVKM. The CDR3 is made up of 14 amino acids. CDR3 loop: CASSLGTGQYEQYF. The CDR3 nucleotides are TGTGCCAGCAGTTTAGGGACAGGGCAGTACGAGCAGTACTTC. Variable domain in full (rest from reference TRBV28 and TRBJ2-7): DVKVTQSSRYLVKRTGEKVFLECVQDMDHENMFWYRQDPGLGLRLIYFSYDVKMKEKGDIPEGYSVSREKKERFSLILESASTNQTSMYLCASSLGTGQYEQYFGPGTRLTVT.

The chain is built from TRBV15 and TRBJ1-2; D is possibly TRBD1 (5 bases). The CDR3 sequence is 17 residues long. The germline CDR1 and CDR2 sequences are LNHNV and YYDKDF (reference sequence). With 1 base removed from V and 4 bases from J, the gap between germline ends came to 19 bases. The CDR3 DNA reads as TGTGCCACCAGCAGAGGGGGGGGTTCGGCTTTACCCTATGGCTACACCTTC. It specifies CATSRGGGSALPYGYTF.

This clonotype was seen many times. This chain connects TRBV27 to TRBJ2-5, with 11 positions matching TRBD2. The CDR3 is made up of 16 amino acids. V lost 6 bases and J lost 2; bases outside the gene matches: 8. Germline CDR1 MNHEY, CDR2 SMNVEV (reference sequence). CDR3 in amino acids: CASRPGTSGRQETQYF. CDR3 coding DNA: TGTGCCAGCAGGCCAGGGACTAGCGGAAGACAAGAGACCCAGTACTTC.

The chain carries TRBV28 and TRBJ2-3, with 12 nucleotides matching TRBD2. The CDR3 runs to 17 residues. The trim removed 4 bases at V and 3 bases at J, leaving 8 bases unmatched. Germline V CDR1 and CDR2: MDHEN, SYDVKM. The CDR3 sequence: CASSWLAGGWRTDTQYF. In nucleotides, the CDR3 is TGTGCCAGCAGTTGGCTAGCGGGAGGGTGGAGAACAGATACGCAGTATTTT.

This clonotype was detected many times. The genes are TRBV3-1 and TRBJ2-2; possible D gene TRBD1, 6 bases. This CDR3 spans 14 amino acids. Trimming took off 7 bases at V and 7 bases at J, with 16 bases between the two ends. CDR1 is LGHDT and CDR2 is YNNKEL in the germline V gene (reference sequence). CDR3 bases: TGTGCCAGCAAAACGCAGGGGCGCGGCGGGGAGCTGTTTTTT. This codes for CASKTQGRGGELFF. Supplemented by reference TRBV3-1 and TRBJ2-2, the full variable domain reads DTAVSQTPKYLVTQMGNDKSIKCEQNLGHDTMYWYKQDSKKFLKIMFSYNNKELIINETVPNRFSPKSPDKAHLNLHINSLELGDSAVYFCASKTQGRGGELFFGEGSRLTVL.

This clonotype was observed many times. V usage is TRBV11-2 and J usage is TRBJ1-6, with a possible D match to TRBD1 (5 bases). This CDR3 is 16 amino acids long. Deletions cut 1 base from V and 6 bases from J, with 13 bases between. Germline V gives CDR1 SGHAT, CDR2 FQNNGV. Here the CDR3 reads CASSLGGGMGNSPLHF. The CDR3 nucleotides read TGTGCCAGCAGCTTAGGGGGGGGTATGGGTAATTCACCCCTCCACTTT.

The sample holds a few counts of this clonotype. The chain links TRBV7-3 to TRBJ2-3; TRBD2 matches at 7 bases. Germline V gene data show CDR1 as SGHTA and CDR2 as FQGTGA. V lost 4 bases and J lost 0; bases outside the gene matches: 7. CDR3 size: 16 residues. The CDR3 spells CASSSGTKTSTDTQYF. Written as DNA, the CDR3 is TGTGCCAGCAGCTCCGGGACTAAAACTAGCACAGATACGCAGTATTTT.

This clonotype was picked up many times. This chain uses TRBV12-3 or TRBV12-4 with TRBJ1-5, with a possible D match to TRBD1 (5 bases). The CDR3 has 14 residues. V lost 3 bases, J lost 3 bases, and 9 bases lay in between. The CDR3 reads CASSFDSPNQPQHF. CDR3 nucleotide sequence: TGTGCCAGCAGTTTTGACAGCCCCAATCAGCCCCAGCATTTT.

J is TRBJ2-1 and V is TRBV14, with D hard to call. CDR1 and CDR2 (germline): SGHDN, FVKESK. The CDR3 runs 16 residues. The germline V and J ends were trimmed by 0 bases and 0 bases, with 9 bases remaining between them. The CDR3 loop reads CASSQDWIRSYNEQFF. DNA of the CDR3: TGTGCCAGCAGCCAAGATTGGATTCGCTCCTACAATGAGCAGTTCTTC.

About this clonotype: The conserved phenylalanine or tryptophan is not found at the CDR3 terminus, so this likely reflects a read error. This sequence joins TRBV18 and TRBJ2-7; D is ambiguous. V was shortened by 6 bases and J by 1 base, with 16 bases between the two germline ends. Germline-derived CDR1 and CDR2 are KGHSH and LQKENI. The length of the CDR3 is 15 residues. CDR3 amino acids: CASSTGVGGSYEQYL. The CDR3 DNA is TGTGCCAGCTCGACCGGCGTGGGTGGGTCCTACGAGCAGTACCTC.

V and J are TRBV5-1 and TRBJ2-1; the match to TRBD2 covers 9 bases. This CDR3 contains 14 residues. In germline, CDR1 is SGHRS, CDR2 YFSETQ. V shed 6 bases, J shed 7 bases, and the junction held 8 bases outside the gene matches. The CDR3 region has the DNA TGCGCCAGCACGGCGGGAGGGCCGGGGAATGAGCAGTTCTTC. It is translated as CASTAGGPGNEQFF.

This clonotype was seen a few times. This rearrangement joins TRBV19 to TRBJ2-1; 9 bases match TRBD2. The CDR3 covers 17 residues. CDR1 is LNHDA, CDR2 SQIVND, per germline (reference sequence). The V segment lost 6 bases and the J segment 6 bases; nucleotides outside the gene matches: 15. CDR3: CASSPQAGGLALNEQFF. The CDR3 bases are TGTGCCAGTAGCCCTCAGGCAGGGGGACTAGCCCTCAATGAGCAGTTCTTC.

This clonotype was seen ten or more times. The genes are TRBV11-2 and TRBJ2-3; D is unresolved. Germline CDR1 and CDR2: SGHAT and FQNNGV. CDR3 length: 12 amino acids. V dropped 5 bases and J dropped 4 bases, with 7 bases sitting between them. The CDR3 loop reads CASSPFPDTQYF. CDR3 DNA sequence: TGTGCCAGCAGCCCTTTCCCAGATACGCAGTATTTT.

In this sample, this clonotype turned up many times. This chain connects TRBV7-8 to TRBJ2-3; 12 nucleotides agree with TRBD2. The germline gives CDR1 SGHVS, CDR2 FQNEAQ. There are 18 residues in the CDR3. With 0 bases clipped from V and 1 base from J, the junction kept 5 bases outside the gene matches. The CDR3 is CASSLALAGGLGTDTQYF. Here the CDR3 DNA reads TGTGCCAGCAGCTTAGCGCTAGCGGGGGGGCTTGGCACAGATACGCAGTATTTT.

The rearrangement uses TRBV29-1 and TRBJ1-1, with D maybe TRBD1 (5 bases). CDR1 and CDR2 from the germline V gene are SQVTM and ANQGSEA. The ends were cut back, 4 bases at V and 5 bases at J, with 17 bases in the middle. The CDR3 sequence is 14 residues long. CDR3 nucleotide sequence: TGCAGCGTTGGACGCCGGCTGGACAAGACTGAAGCTTTCTTT. Its protein product is CSVGRRLDKTEAFF.